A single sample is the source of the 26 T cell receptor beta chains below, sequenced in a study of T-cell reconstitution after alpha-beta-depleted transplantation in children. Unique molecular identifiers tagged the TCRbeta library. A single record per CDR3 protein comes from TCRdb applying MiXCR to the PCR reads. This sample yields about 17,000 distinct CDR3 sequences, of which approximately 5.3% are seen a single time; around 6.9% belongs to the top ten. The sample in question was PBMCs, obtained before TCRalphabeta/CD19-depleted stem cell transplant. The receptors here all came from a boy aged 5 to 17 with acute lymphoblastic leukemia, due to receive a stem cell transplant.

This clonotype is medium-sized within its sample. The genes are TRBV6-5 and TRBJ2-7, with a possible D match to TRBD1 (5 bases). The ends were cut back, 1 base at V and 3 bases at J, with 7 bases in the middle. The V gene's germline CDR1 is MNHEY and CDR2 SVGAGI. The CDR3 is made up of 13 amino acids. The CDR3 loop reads CASSYFQGYEQYF. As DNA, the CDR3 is TGTGCCAGCAGTTACTTCCAGGGCTACGAGCAGTACTTC.

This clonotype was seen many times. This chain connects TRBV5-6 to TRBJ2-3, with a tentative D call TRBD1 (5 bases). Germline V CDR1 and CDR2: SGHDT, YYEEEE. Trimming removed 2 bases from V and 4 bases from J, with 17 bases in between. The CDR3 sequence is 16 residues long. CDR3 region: CASSLIVGVRADTQYF. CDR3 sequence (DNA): TGTGCCAGCAGCTTAATCGTAGGGGTACGAGCAGATACGCAGTATTTT.

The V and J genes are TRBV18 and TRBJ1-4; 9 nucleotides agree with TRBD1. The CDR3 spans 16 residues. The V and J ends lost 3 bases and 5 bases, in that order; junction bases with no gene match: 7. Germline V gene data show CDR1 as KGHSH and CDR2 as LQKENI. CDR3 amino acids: CASSPRGTGLNEKLFF. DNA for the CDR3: TGTGCCAGCTCACCCCGAGGGACAGGGCTGAATGAAAAACTGTTTTTT.

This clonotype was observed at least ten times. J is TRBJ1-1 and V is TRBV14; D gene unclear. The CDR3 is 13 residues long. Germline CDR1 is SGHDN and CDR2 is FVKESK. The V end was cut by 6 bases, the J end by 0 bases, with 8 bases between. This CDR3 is CASSKMMNTEAFF. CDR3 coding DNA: TGTGCCAGCAGTAAGATGATGAACACTGAAGCTTTCTTT.

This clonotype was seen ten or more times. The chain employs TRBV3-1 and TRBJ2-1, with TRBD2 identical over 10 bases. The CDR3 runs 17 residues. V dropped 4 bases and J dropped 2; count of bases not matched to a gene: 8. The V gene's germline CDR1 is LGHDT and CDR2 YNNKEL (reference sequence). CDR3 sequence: CASSLRRLAGAYNEQFF. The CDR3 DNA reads TGTGCCAGCAGCCTTAGACGTCTAGCGGGGGCCTACAATGAGCAGTTCTTC.

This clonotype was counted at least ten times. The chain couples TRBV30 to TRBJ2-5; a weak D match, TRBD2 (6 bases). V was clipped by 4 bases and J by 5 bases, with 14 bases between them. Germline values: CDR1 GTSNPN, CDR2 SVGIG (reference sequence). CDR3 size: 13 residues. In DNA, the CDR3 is TGTGCCTGGACCTTGGGAGGATTGGAGACCCAGTACTTC. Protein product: CAWTLGGLETQYF.

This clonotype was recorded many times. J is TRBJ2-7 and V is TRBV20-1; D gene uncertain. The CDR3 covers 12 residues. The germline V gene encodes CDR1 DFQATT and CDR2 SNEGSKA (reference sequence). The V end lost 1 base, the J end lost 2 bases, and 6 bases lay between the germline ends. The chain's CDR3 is CSARGQAYEQYF. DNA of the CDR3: TGCAGTGCTAGAGGGCAGGCCTACGAGCAGTACTTC.

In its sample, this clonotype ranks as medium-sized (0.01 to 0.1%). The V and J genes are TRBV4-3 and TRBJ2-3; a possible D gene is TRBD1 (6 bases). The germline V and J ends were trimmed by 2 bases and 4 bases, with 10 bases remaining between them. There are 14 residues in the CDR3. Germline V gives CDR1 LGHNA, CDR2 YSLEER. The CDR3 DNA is TGCGCCAGCAGCCAACCTAACAGGGCAGATACGCAGTATTTT. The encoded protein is CASSQPNRADTQYF.

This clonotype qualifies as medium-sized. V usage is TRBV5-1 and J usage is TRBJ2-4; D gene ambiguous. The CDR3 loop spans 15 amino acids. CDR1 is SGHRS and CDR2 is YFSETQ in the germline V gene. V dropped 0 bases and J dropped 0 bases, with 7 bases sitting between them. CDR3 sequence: CASSLAARAKNIQYF. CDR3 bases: TGCGCCAGCAGCTTGGCCGCCAGAGCCAAAAACATTCAGTACTTC.

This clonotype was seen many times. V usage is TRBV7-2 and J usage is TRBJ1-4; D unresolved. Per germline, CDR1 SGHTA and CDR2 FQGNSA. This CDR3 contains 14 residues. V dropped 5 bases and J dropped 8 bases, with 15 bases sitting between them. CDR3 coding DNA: TGTGCCAGCAGCCGAACGTCCCGACACGAAAAACTGTTTTTT. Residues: CASSRTSRHEKLFF.

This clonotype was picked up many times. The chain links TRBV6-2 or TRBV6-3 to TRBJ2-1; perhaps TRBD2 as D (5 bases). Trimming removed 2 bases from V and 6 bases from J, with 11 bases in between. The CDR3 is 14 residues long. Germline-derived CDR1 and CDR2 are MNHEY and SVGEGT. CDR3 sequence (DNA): TGTGCCAGCAGTTACGAGAGAGGGAGCAATGAGCAGTTCTTC. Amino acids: CASSYERGSNEQFF.

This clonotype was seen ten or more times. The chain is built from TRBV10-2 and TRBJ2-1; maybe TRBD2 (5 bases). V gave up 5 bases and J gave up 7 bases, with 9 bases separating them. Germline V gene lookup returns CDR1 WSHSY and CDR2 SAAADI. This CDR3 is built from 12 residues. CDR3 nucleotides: TGCGCCAGCAGTTTGGGCGGGAATGAGCAGTTCTTC. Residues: CASSLGGNEQFF.

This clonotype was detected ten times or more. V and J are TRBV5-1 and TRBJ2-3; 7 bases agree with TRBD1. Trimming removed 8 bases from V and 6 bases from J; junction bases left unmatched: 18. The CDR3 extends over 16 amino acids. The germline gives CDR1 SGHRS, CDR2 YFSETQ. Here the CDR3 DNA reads TGCGCCAGTCAATCGAACCCGGGACAGTTTAGGGATACGCAGTATTTT. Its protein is CASQSNPGQFRDTQYF.

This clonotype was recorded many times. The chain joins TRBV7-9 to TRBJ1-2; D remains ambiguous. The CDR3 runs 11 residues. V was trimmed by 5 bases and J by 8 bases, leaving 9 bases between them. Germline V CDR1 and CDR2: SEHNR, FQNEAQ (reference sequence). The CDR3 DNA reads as TGTGCCAGCAGCGCCCCGGAGGGCTACACCTTC. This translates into CASSAPEGYTF.

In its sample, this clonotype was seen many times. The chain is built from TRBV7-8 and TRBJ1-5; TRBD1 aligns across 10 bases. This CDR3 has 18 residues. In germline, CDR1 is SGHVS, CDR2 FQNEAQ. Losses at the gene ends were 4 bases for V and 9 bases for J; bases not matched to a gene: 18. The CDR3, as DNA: TGTGCCAGCAGCTCATTAGCGGGGACAGGGGCCGCATTGGGGCCCCAGCATTTT. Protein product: CASSSLAGTGAALGPQHF.

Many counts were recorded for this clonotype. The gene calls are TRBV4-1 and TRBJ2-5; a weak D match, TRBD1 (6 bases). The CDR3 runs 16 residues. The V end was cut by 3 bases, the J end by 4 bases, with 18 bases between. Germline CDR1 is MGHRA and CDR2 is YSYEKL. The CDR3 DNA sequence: TGCGCCAGCAGCCAGACTGGACAGCCGTGGAGAGAGACCCAGTACTTC. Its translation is CASSQTGQPWRETQYF.

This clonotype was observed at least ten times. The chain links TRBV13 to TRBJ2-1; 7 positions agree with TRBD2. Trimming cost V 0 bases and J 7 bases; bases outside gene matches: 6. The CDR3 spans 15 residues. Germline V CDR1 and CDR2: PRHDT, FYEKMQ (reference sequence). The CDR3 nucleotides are TGTGCCAGCAGCTTAGGGACTAGCTGGGTGAATGAGCAGTTCTTC. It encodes CASSLGTSWVNEQFF.

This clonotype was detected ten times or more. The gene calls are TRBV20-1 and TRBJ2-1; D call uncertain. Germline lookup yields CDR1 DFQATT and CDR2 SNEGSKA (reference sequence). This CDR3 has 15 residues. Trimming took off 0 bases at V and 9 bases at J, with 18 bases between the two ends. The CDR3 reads CSARDAVAPRIEQFF. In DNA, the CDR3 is TGCAGTGCTAGAGATGCAGTTGCTCCCCGAATTGAGCAGTTCTTC.

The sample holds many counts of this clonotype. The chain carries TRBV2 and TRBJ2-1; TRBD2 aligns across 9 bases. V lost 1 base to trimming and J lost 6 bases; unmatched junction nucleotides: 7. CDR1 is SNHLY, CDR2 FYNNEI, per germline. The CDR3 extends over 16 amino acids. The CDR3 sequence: CASSEVRLAVFNEQFF. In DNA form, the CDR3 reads TGTGCCAGCAGTGAAGTGAGACTAGCGGTATTCAATGAGCAGTTCTTC.

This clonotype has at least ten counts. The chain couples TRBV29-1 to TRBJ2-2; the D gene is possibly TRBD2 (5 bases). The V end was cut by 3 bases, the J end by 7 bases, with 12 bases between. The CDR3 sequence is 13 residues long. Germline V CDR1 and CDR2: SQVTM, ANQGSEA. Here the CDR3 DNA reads TGCAGCGTTGAGGCTAGCCGGAACGGGGAGCTGTTTTTT. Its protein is CSVEASRNGELFF.

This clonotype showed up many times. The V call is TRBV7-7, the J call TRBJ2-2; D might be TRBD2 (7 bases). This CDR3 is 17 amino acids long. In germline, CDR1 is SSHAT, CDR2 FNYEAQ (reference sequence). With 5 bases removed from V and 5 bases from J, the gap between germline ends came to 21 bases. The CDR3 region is CASSIWGGPGRTGELFF. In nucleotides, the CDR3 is TGTGCCAGCAGCATATGGGGGGGCCCGGGGAGGACCGGGGAGCTGTTTTTT.

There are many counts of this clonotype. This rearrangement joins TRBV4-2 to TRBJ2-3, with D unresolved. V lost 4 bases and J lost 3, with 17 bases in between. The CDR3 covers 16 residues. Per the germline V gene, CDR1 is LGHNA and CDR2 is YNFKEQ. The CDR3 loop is CASSPAELGPTDTQYF. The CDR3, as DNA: TGTGCCAGCAGCCCCGCCGAGCTCGGCCCTACAGATACGCAGTATTTT.

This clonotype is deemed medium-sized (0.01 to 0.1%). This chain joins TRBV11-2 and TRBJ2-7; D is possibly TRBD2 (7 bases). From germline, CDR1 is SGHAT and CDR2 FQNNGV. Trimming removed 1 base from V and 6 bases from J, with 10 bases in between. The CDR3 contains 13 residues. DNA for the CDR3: TGTGCCAGCAGCTTAGCTAGGGGGGGCGAGCAGTACTTC. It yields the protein CASSLARGGEQYF.

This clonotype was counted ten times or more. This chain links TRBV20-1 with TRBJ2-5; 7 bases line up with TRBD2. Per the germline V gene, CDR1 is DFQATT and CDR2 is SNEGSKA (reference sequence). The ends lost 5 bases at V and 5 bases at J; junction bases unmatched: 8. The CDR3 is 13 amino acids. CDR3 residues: CSAWRESTETQYF. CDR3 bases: TGCAGTGCTTGGCGGGAGAGTACCGAGACCCAGTACTTC.

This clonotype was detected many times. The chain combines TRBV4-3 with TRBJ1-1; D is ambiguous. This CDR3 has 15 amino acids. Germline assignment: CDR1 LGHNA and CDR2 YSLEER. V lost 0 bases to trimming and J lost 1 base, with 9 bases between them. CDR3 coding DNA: TGCGCCAGCAGCCAAGACCCCGCCGGGAACACTGAAGCTTTCTTT. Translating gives CASSQDPAGNTEAFF.

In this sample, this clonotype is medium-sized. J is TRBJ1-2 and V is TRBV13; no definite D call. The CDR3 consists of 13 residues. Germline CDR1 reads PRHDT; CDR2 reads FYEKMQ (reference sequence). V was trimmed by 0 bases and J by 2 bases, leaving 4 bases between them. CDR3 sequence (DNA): TGTGCCAGCAGCTTAGGCGGGAACTATGGCTACACCTTC. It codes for CASSLGGNYGYTF.